The 11 T cell receptor beta chains listed next were all sequenced from one sample in a study of T cells in tuberculosis. This table comes from immunoSEQ multiplex PCR, and its TCRdb copy is limited to in-frame clones, with some not included. The table lists approximately 53,000 clones, more than 90% of them singletons, with over 1.1% in the top ten. Stated time point: new active TB diagnosis, blood taken before or within 7 days of starting treatment. Specimen: PBMCs, collected at tuberculosis diagnosis. The source is an adult with tuberculosis.

This chain links TRBV19 with TRBJ2-3; D is unresolved. The V end lost 6 bases, the J end lost 4 bases, and 11 bases lay between the germline ends. CDR3 length: 13 residues. In germline, CDR1 is LNHDA, CDR2 SQIVND (reference sequence). CDR3 nucleotides: TGTGCCAGTAGAGCCGGGTTGGCAGATACGCAGTATTTT. This sequence encodes CASRAGLADTQYF.

The chain carries TRBV27 and TRBJ1-2; possibly TRBD1 for D (6 bases). The germline V gene has CDR1 MNHEY and CDR2 SMNVEV (reference sequence). V was shortened by 6 bases and J by 2 bases, with 13 bases between the two germline ends. The CDR3 consists of 14 residues. The CDR3 DNA is TGTGCCAGCAGGTTTTCAGGGGTCAACTATGGCTACACCTTC. Translating it yields CASRFSGVNYGYTF.

In this sample, this clone turned up a few times. J is TRBJ2-7 and V is TRBV28; 9 nucleotides match TRBD1. The CDR3 has 15 residues. Per the germline V gene, CDR1 is MDHEN and CDR2 is SYDVKM. V shed 5 bases, J shed 3 bases, and the junction held 8 bases outside the gene matches. Written as DNA, the CDR3 is TGTGCCAGCAGTCCCTACAGGGGGCCACGCTACGAGCAGTACTTC. Translated, it gives CASSPYRGPRYEQYF.

The V gene is TRBV4-1, the J gene TRBJ2-1; 11 nucleotides align to TRBD2. CDR1 is MGHRA, CDR2 YSYEKL, per germline. V shed 1 base, J shed 2 bases, and the junction held 7 bases outside the gene matches. The length of the CDR3 is 18 residues. Written as DNA, the CDR3 is TGCGCCAGCAGCCAAGTCGACATGGGACTAGCGGCCTACAATGAGCAGTTCTTC. Its translation is CASSQVDMGLAAYNEQFF.

The V gene is TRBV7-2, the J gene TRBJ2-7, with a possible D match to TRBD1 (6 bases). This CDR3 is 14 amino acids long. V dropped 5 bases and J dropped 5 bases, with 16 bases sitting between them. In germline, CDR1 is SGHTA, CDR2 FQGNSA. The CDR3 is CASSPAGASNEQYF. CDR3 in DNA: TGTGCCAGCAGCCCCGCAGGGGCAAGCAACGAGCAGTACTTC. The full variable domain, with the rest looked up from reference TRBV7-2 and TRBJ2-7, is GAGVSQSPSNKVTEKGKDVELRCDPISGHTALYWYRQSLGQGLEFLIYFQGNSAPDKSGLPSDRFSAERTGGSVSTLTIQRTQQEDSAVYLCASSPAGASNEQYFGPGTRLTVT.

CDR3 sequence: CAWDAGVGTEAFF. CDR3 nucleotide sequence: TGTGCCTGGGACGCCGGGGTGGGCACTGAAGCTTTCTTT. V gene TRBV30 combines with J gene TRBJ1-1; no firm D call. Germline-derived CDR1 and CDR2 are GTSNPN and SVGIG (reference sequence). This CDR3 contains 13 residues. V gave up 5 bases and J gave up 4 bases, with 14 bases separating them.

This chain connects TRBV7-8 to TRBJ1-5, with TRBD1 matching over 7 bases. Germline CDR1 SGHVS, CDR2 FQNEAQ. V lost 1 base and J lost 3; bases outside the gene matches: 12. The CDR3 covers 18 residues. For the CDR3, the DNA is TGTGCCAGCAGCTTAGATTTAACAGGGGCCTCTTTCAATCAGCCCCAGCATTTT. Translating gives CASSLDLTGASFNQPQHF. Drawing the rest from reference TRBV7-8 and TRBJ1-5, the complete variable domain is GAGVSQSPRYKVAKRGQDVALRCDPISGHVSLFWYQQALGQGPEFLTYFQNEAQLDKSGLPSDRFFAERPEGSVSTLKIQRTQQEDSAVYLCASSLDLTGASFNQPQHFGDGTRLSIL.

The CDR3 reads CASSLGGSGSPDTQYF. CDR3 DNA sequence: TGTGCCAGCAGCTTAGGTGGTAGCGGGAGCCCAGATACGCAGTATTTT. The V gene is TRBV11-3, the J gene TRBJ2-3, with 9 bases identical to TRBD2. V was clipped by 1 base and J by 4 bases; unmatched bases: 6. The CDR3 consists of 16 residues. CDR1 and CDR2 (germline): SGHNT, YENEEA. The variable domain in full, with the rest retrieved from reference TRBV11-3 and TRBJ2-3, is EAGVVQSPRYKIIEKKQPVAFWCNPISGHNTLYWYLQNLGQGPELLIRYENEEAVDDSQLPKDRFSAERLKGVDSTLKIQPAELGDSAVYLCASSLGGSGSPDTQYFGPGTRLTVL.

In DNA, the CDR3 is TGCAGTGCCAGGACAGGAGATGGCTACACCTTC. This encodes CSARTGDGYTF. This chain uses TRBV20-1 with TRBJ1-2, with 7 bases that match TRBD1. Losses at the gene ends were 6 bases for V and 6 bases for J; bases not matched to a gene: 4. CDR3 length: 11 amino acids. Looked up from germline, CDR1 is DFQATT and CDR2 is SNEGSKA (reference sequence).

The V and J genes are TRBV5-6 and TRBJ1-1, with 10 bases identical to TRBD1. CDR1 SGHDT and CDR2 YYEEEE come from the germline V gene. The trim removed 2 bases at V and 6 bases at J, leaving 4 bases unmatched. CDR3 length: 14 amino acids. The CDR3 protein is CASSFRTGGAEAFF. CDR3 coding DNA: TGTGCCAGCAGCTTCCGGACAGGGGGAGCTGAAGCTTTCTTT.

J is TRBJ1-5 and V is TRBV19; TRBD1 might be the D (6 bases). The CDR3 runs 12 residues. Germline CDR1 and CDR2: LNHDA and SQIVND (reference sequence). Trimming cost V 10 bases and J 6 bases, with 13 bases left between them. The CDR3 here is CATTGIGQPQHF. In DNA form, the CDR3 reads TGTGCCACCACAGGGATCGGTCAGCCCCAGCATTTT.